One TCR beta chain is described in this entry. This clonotype was counted between two and nine times. Its antigen target is currently unknown. No much larger clone exists at a distance of one base, and base qualities are not known. CDR1 and CDR2, looked up from the germline V gene, are LGHNA and YSLEER. The CDR3 starts with the cysteine, ends with the phenylalanine, and has 15 residues. Only CDR3 DNA is held: 45 bases, read in frame from base 1. V and J lose 3 bases and 3 bases, and a span of 15 bases separates them. This sample was included in a study of T cells in Graves' hyperthyroidism and ophthalmopathy (dated by TCRdb to about 2019). In terms of the full investigation: Peripheral blood samples were taken at initial diagnosis, before any treatment was given. To identify distinguishing TCR V-J signatures, a discovery cohort of about a hundred patients was used, comprising 43 with Graves' ophthalmopathy and some 60 with stable Graves' hyperthyroidism. The paper reports TCR Vbeta CDR3 sequencing of approximately 130 peripheral blood samples: around 45 ophthalmopathy, roughly 74 hyperthyroidism and around 17 progressor patients. Thyroid tissue and blood T-cell repertoires from several Graves' hyperthyroidism patients were also compared in the study. Prospective prediction of ophthalmopathy was tested in an independent validation cohort of fewer than 20 hyperthyroidism patients and 17 patients who later progressed to ophthalmopathy. The approximately 100 discovery patients were divided at random into training and test sets in a 7:3 ratio. After sampling, hyperthyroidism patients received methimazole starting at 30 mg daily, and ophthalmopathy patients received high-dose intravenous methylprednisolone.

Moderately to severely active disease, a Clinical Activity Score of at least 3, a NOSPECS grade of at least 4, and a duration under 3 months were present in ophthalmopathy patients. The study excluded patients with uncontrolled infections, other autoimmune diseases, pregnancy or lactation. Diagnoses were based on clinical symptoms, serum thyroxine and TRAb, thyroid ultrasound and orbital computed tomography. PBMCs were separated from around 9.1 ml of fresh peripheral blood using Ficoll-Paque density gradient centrifugation. Total RNA was extracted with Trizol reagent, and quality was checked on an Agilent 2100 Bioanalyzer. Broad study findings and their caveats: In validation, the model predicted progression to ophthalmopathy with 55% to 71% sensitivity and 72% to 85% specificity, a median of around 6.6 months before onset. Most expanded thyroid clonotypes (frequency above 0.001) were also detected in blood, a finding suggesting that blood repertoires may reflect thyroid immune responses. In cross-validation, a model built on a 13 V-J signature told ophthalmopathy apart from stable hyperthyroidism with 85% to 90% sensitivity and 81% to 82% specificity, and in testing the same model reached 80%/75%. No statistical method was used to fix the sample size in advance, and group allocation was not hidden from the investigators.

TCR beta CDR3 regions were amplified from RNA transcripts. A first-round RT-PCR of the TCR CDR3 used the HTBI primer set with the Qiagen OneStep RT-PCR kit. A second multiplex PCR round built the libraries, followed by size selection and purification. Libraries were sequenced paired-end with 100 bp reads on an Illumina HiSeq2000. Concerning the study's data processing: SOAPnuke was used to process the raw data, with reads discarded if the reads contained adapters or uncalled bases, had a mean Phred below 15, or lacked an exact constant-primer or identifier match. COPE v1.2.5 was used to merge the high-quality paired reads, and each unique nucleotide sequence was defined as a clonotype. MiTCR v1.1 was used to align the clonotypes against IMGT TRBV, TRBD and TRBJ reference segments. Analysis was restricted to V-J combinations with a frequency above 0.0001, which covered 98% to 99.2% of repertoires. A TCS score was defined as the ratio of F50 (clonal expansion) to E x V (chaos), with BLOSUM62-based TCRdist applied between CDR3 peptides within each V-J. Welch's t-statistics and random forest reduced roughly 530 V-J features to roughly 13, which were used in a naive Bayes classifier (R e1071). TCRdb reprocessed the public reads (quality trimming at Q25 with fastp, clone calling with MiXCR) and kept in-frame beta chains. CDR3 protein duplicates are merged, each entry listing the most common genes and DNA. TCRdb, rather than the study authors, made the V and J calls. The sample table shows 330,000 or so distinct CDR3 sequences, and 15% to 20% are seen once. The ten largest clones take up roughly 16% of the sample.

The chain is encoded by TRBV4-3 joined to TRBJ2-7; TRBD1 is a weak D gene call, 6 bases matching. The sequence was collected from a middle-aged woman with Graves' ophthalmopathy. Sequenced: blood. The sequenced DNA is TGCGCCAGCAGCCAGTCCCTCAGGGGAGACTACGAGCAGTACTTC. Its translation reads: CASSQSLRGDYEQYF.